Shown below are 29 T cell receptor beta chains from a single sample sequenced in a study of T cells in Graves' hyperthyroidism and ophthalmopathy. Amplification of TCR beta CDR3 regions was performed using RNA transcripts as template. The HTBI set primed first-round TCR CDR3 RT-PCR. One entry per CDR3 protein, called by TCRdb with MiXCR from the multiplex PCR reads. The sample includes around 250,000 distinct CDR3 sequences, about 14% seen only once; the top ten take 13%. Specimen: blood. The origin of the receptors is a woman aged 40 to 49 with Graves' hyperthyroidism that later progressed to Graves' ophthalmopathy.

This clonotype was seen many times. The genes are TRBV11-3 and TRBJ1-1; D is unresolved. V was pared by 4 bases and J by 1 base, with 7 bases between. Germline loops: CDR1 SGHNT, CDR2 YENEEA. This CDR3 contains 13 residues. The CDR3 sequence is CASSYWGNTEAFF. The CDR3 DNA is TGTGCCAGCAGCTACTGGGGGAACACTGAAGCTTTCTTT.

The J gene is TRBJ1-5, the V gene TRBV2; perhaps TRBD1 as D (6 bases). V shed 6 bases and J shed 4 bases, with 13 bases lying between them. The CDR3 contains 14 residues. CDR1 and CDR2 (germline): SNHLY, FYNNEI. The CDR3 loop is CASRLDSGNQPQHF. In DNA, the CDR3 is TGTGCCAGCAGACTGGACAGCGGAAATCAGCCCCAGCATTTT.

This clonotype was seen repeatedly, ten times or more. V usage is TRBV7-9 and J usage is TRBJ1-6; tentative D call: TRBD1 (5 bases). The CDR3 contains 15 residues. With 1 base removed from V and 9 bases from J, the gap between germline ends came to 13 bases. Germline CDR1 and CDR2: SEHNR and FQNEAQ (reference sequence). The CDR3: CASSLGVTGSSPLHF. The CDR3 region has the DNA TGTGCCAGCAGCTTAGGGGTCACAGGATCTTCACCCCTCCACTTT.

In its sample, this clonotype was seen many times. The rearrangement links TRBV5-1 to TRBJ2-1; 12 bases map to TRBD2. Germline CDR1 reads SGHRS; CDR2 reads YFSETQ. After removal of 4 bases from V and 0 bases from J, the junction contained 14 bases not matched to a gene. This CDR3 has 20 residues. The CDR3 bases are TGCGCCAGCAGCGTGGGCCGCCGGACTAGCGGGGAACGCTCCTACAATGAGCAGTTCTTC. This sequence encodes CASSVGRRTSGERSYNEQFF.

This clonotype was seen repeatedly, ten times or more. The genes are TRBV24-1 and TRBJ1-5, with D perhaps matching TRBD1 (5 bases). CDR1 and CDR2 (germline): KGHDR, SFDVKD. The germline V and J ends were trimmed by 4 bases and 2 bases, with 17 bases remaining between them. The CDR3 runs to 17 residues. CDR3 sequence: CATSDAGTLYGNQPQHF. The CDR3 nucleotides are TGTGCCACCAGTGACGCCGGGACCCTCTATGGCAATCAGCCCCAGCATTTT.

This clonotype has a count of ten or more. The rearrangement uses TRBV19 and TRBJ1-1; possible D gene TRBD1, 5 bases. Trimming pared 3 bases from V and 4 bases from J, leaving 18 bases between. The CDR3 runs 16 residues. Germline loops: CDR1 LNHDA, CDR2 SQIVND (reference sequence). CDR3 loop: CASSIGKGSRVTEAFF. Here the CDR3 DNA reads TGTGCCAGTAGTATCGGGAAGGGGAGTCGAGTCACTGAAGCTTTCTTT.

This clonotype was seen only a few times. V gene TRBV4-1 combines with J gene TRBJ1-2, with TRBD1 matching 9 bases. The CDR3 extends over 16 amino acids. Germline trimming cut 4 bases from V and 6 bases from J; bases unmatched to any gene: 12. Germline CDR1 and CDR2: MGHRA and YSYEKL. The CDR3 nucleotides read TGCGCCAGCAGCCGCTTCCTCCGGACAGGGGATGATGGCTACACCTTC. Residues: CASSRFLRTGDDGYTF.

To note about this clonotype: This may arise from a read error, as a much more abundant clone is one base away. The chain is built from TRBV18 and TRBJ1-1; D unclear. Germline CDR1 KGHSH, CDR2 LQKENI. The CDR3 spans 12 residues. The CDR3 region has the DNA TGTGCCAGCCCACCATATCACGCTGAAGCTTTCTTT. Translating it yields CASPPYHAEAFF.

This clonotype came up many times. The rearrangement links TRBV5-1 to TRBJ2-7, with D possibly TRBD2 on 5 matching bases. V lost 3 bases and J 5 bases, leaving 15 bases between the germline ends. The germline CDR1 and CDR2 sequences are SGHRS and YFSETQ. The CDR3 has 14 residues. CDR3 residues: CASSSFPEGDEQYF. The DNA for the CDR3 is TGCGCCAGCAGCTCCTTCCCAGAGGGCGACGAGCAGTACTTC.

This clonotype was found many times. The gene calls are TRBV2 and TRBJ1-5; a weak D match, TRBD1 (6 bases). Germline CDR1 SNHLY, CDR2 FYNNEI. The CDR3 is made up of 15 amino acids. The V end was cut by 5 bases, the J end by 0 bases, with 11 bases between. The CDR3 bases are TGTGCCAGCAGTAAGGACAGCTATAGCAATCAGCCCCAGCATTTT. Translating it yields CASSKDSYSNQPQHF.

The chain couples TRBV28 to TRBJ1-2; D perhaps matches TRBD1 (6 bases). The CDR3 spans 13 residues. Germline V gene data show CDR1 as MDHEN and CDR2 as SYDVKM. The germline V and J ends were trimmed by 6 bases and 4 bases, with 12 bases remaining between them. This CDR3 is CASRGVGAYGYTF. DNA of the CDR3: TGTGCCAGCAGGGGTGTGGGGGCCTATGGCTACACCTTC.

In its sample, this clonotype was seen many times. This rearrangement joins TRBV27 to TRBJ1-4, with D unclear. Germline V CDR1 and CDR2: MNHEY, SMNVEV (reference sequence). V gave up 2 bases and J gave up 7 bases, with 11 bases separating them. This CDR3 has 14 amino acids. CDR3 in DNA: TGTGCCAGCAGTTTAAGTCCGATGGGTGAAAAACTGTTTTTT. Translating it yields CASSLSPMGEKLFF.

This clonotype has a count of ten or more. J is TRBJ2-3 and V is TRBV10-3; D uncertain. With 4 bases removed from V and 2 bases from J, the gap between germline ends came to 7 bases. This CDR3 contains 13 residues. Germline values: CDR1 ENHRY, CDR2 SYGVKD. As DNA, the CDR3 is TGTGCCATCAGTGCGTTCCCCACAGATACGCAGTATTTT. Its translation: CAISAFPTDTQYF.

This clonotype occurred many times. The chain is built from TRBV5-1 and TRBJ2-7, with a tentative D call TRBD2 (6 bases). The CDR3 loop spans 15 amino acids. V was cut by 6 bases and J by 4 bases, with 20 bases left in between. Germline V gene sequence: CDR1 SGHRS, CDR2 YFSETQ. CDR3 nucleotide sequence: TGCGCCAGCATGAGGGCTAGCGAGGGTTTGTACGAGCAGTACTTC. It specifies CASMRASEGLYEQYF.

This clonotype was recorded at least ten times. This chain uses TRBV12-3 or TRBV12-4 with TRBJ2-5; D ambiguous. The V end was cut by 2 bases, the J end by 3 bases, with 7 bases between. The CDR3 is 13 amino acids. The CDR3: CASSLYGEETQYF. Written as DNA, the CDR3 is TGTGCCAGCAGTTTATATGGGGAAGAGACCCAGTACTTC.

The chain recombines TRBV19 with TRBJ2-5; 9 bases match TRBD2. With V trimmed by 7 bases and J by 1 base, 4 bases remained unmatched. CDR1 is LNHDA, CDR2 SQIVND, per germline (reference sequence). The CDR3 is 14 residues long. CDR3 sequence reads: CASNSGGPQETQYF. In DNA form, the CDR3 reads TGTGCCAGTAATAGCGGGGGTCCCCAAGAGACCCAGTACTTC.

The table lists this clonotype with many counts. The V gene is TRBV6-1, the J gene TRBJ2-5; 10 bases are a match to TRBD2. V dropped 5 bases and J dropped 4; count of bases not matched to a gene: 19. The CDR3 has 19 residues. The germline CDR1 and CDR2 sequences are MNHNS and SASEGT. CDR3: CASSYGGPWLAGEGETQYF. The CDR3 DNA sequence: TGTGCCAGCAGTTATGGGGGGCCTTGGCTAGCGGGAGAAGGAGAGACCCAGTACTTC.

This clonotype was found many times. The chain recombines TRBV10-3 with TRBJ1-2; possibly TRBD1 for D (5 bases). This CDR3 has 18 amino acids. Germline V lookup: CDR1 ENHRY, CDR2 SYGVKD. Trimming took off 5 bases at V and 4 bases at J, with 26 bases between the two ends. The CDR3 coding sequence is TGTGCCATCAGTCAAGATGTGGGCAGGGCGAGAGGCTCCTATGGCTACACCTTC. Translating gives CAISQDVGRARGSYGYTF.

At least ten counts were recorded for this clonotype. J is TRBJ1-5 and V is TRBV18; TRBD1 agrees at 7 bases. Germline V CDR1 and CDR2: KGHSH, LQKENI. The CDR3 is made up of 15 amino acids. V lost 3 bases and J lost 5; bases outside the gene matches: 7. The CDR3 loop reads CASSPTGNWYQPQHF. The DNA for the CDR3 is TGTGCCAGCTCACCGACAGGGAACTGGTATCAGCCCCAGCATTTT.

This clonotype was recorded at least ten times. The V gene is TRBV27, the J gene TRBJ1-1; possible D gene TRBD1, 5 bases. V was trimmed by 6 bases and J by 8 bases, leaving 10 bases between them. CDR1 and CDR2 from the germline V gene are MNHEY and SMNVEV (reference sequence). The CDR3 runs 11 residues. CDR3: CASRTRGEAFF. The CDR3 DNA follows: TGTGCCAGCAGAACCCGGGGGGAAGCTTTCTTT.

In its sample, this clonotype was seen many times. This CDR3 is CASSLSIQPQHF. The CDR3 DNA sequence: TGTGCCAGCAGTTTGTCCATCCAGCCCCAGCATTTT. The chain joins TRBV12-3 or TRBV12-4 to TRBJ1-5; no clear D. This CDR3 contains 12 residues. V was cut by 3 bases and J by 7 bases, with 7 bases left in between.

This clonotype appeared many times. The chain uses TRBV18 and TRBJ2-4; 7 nucleotides match TRBD2. Per germline, CDR1 KGHSH and CDR2 LQKENI. V was pared by 6 bases and J by 12 bases, with 8 bases of the junction left unmatched. This CDR3 spans 12 amino acids. The DNA of the CDR3 is TGTGCCAGCTCTGGACTAGAAGGACGTCAGTACTTC. Translating gives CASSGLEGRQYF.

The chain couples TRBV20-1 to TRBJ2-3; D is uncertain. Per the germline V gene, CDR1 is DFQATT and CDR2 is SNEGSKA (reference sequence). The CDR3 extends over 13 amino acids. V was trimmed by 4 bases and J by 2 bases, leaving 10 bases between them. This CDR3 is CSATPNPTDTQYF. The CDR3 coding sequence is TGCAGTGCTACCCCTAACCCCACAGATACGCAGTATTTT.

The chain carries TRBV28 and TRBJ2-1; 15 nucleotides agree with TRBD2. The CDR3 is 17 residues long. Germline V gene data show CDR1 as MDHEN and CDR2 as SYDVKM. V lost 5 bases, J lost 7 bases, and 9 bases stayed unmatched. The CDR3 region is CASSHPWTSGRGNEQFF. CDR3 nucleotide sequence: TGTGCCAGCAGTCATCCATGGACTAGCGGGAGGGGAAATGAGCAGTTCTTC.

The chain joins TRBV7-2 to TRBJ1-2; D ambiguous. V dropped 5 bases and J dropped 6 bases, with 19 bases sitting between them. This CDR3 is built from 15 residues. Germline V CDR1 and CDR2: SGHTA, FQGNSA. CDR3 residues: CASSQTLEGLDGYTF. The CDR3 DNA sequence: TGTGCCAGCAGCCAAACGCTCGAGGGCCTCGATGGCTACACCTTC. The entire variable domain, with the rest obtained from reference TRBV7-2 and TRBJ1-2, is as follows: GAGVSQSPSNKVTEKGKDVELRCDPISGHTALYWYRQSLGQGLEFLIYFQGNSAPDKSGLPSDRFSAERTGGSVSTLTIQRTQQEDSAVYLCASSQTLEGLDGYTFGSGTRLTVV.

This clonotype has ten or more counts. V usage is TRBV19 and J usage is TRBJ2-7; 10 nucleotides agree with TRBD2. Trimming took 6 bases from V and 2 from J; bases not matched to a gene: 4. Germline loops: CDR1 LNHDA, CDR2 SQIVND (reference sequence). The CDR3 loop spans 14 amino acids. Here the CDR3 DNA reads TGTGCCAGTAGGGGGACTAGCGTTACCTACGAGCAGTACTTC. Its protein product is CASRGTSVTYEQYF. The full variable domain, rest sourced from reference TRBV19 and TRBJ2-7, is DGGITQSPKYLFRKEGQNVTLSCEQNLNHDAMYWYRQDPGQGLRLIYYSQIVNDFQKGDIAEGYSVSREKKESFPLTVTSAQKNPTAFYLCASRGTSVTYEQYFGPGTRLTVT.

This clonotype was found a few times. This chain connects TRBV7-3 to TRBJ2-1; 11 bases map to TRBD2. The germline gives CDR1 SGHTA, CDR2 FQGTGA. J was trimmed by 1 base and V by 3 bases; bases with no gene match: 8. This CDR3 has 18 amino acids. The CDR3 DNA is TGTGCCAGCAGCTTTAGTGGGACTAGCGGACCATCCTACAATGAGCAGTTCTTC. This gives the protein CASSFSGTSGPSYNEQFF.

This clonotype was detected ten times or more. The chain recombines TRBV30 with TRBJ2-7; 10 nucleotides agree with TRBD2. The V segment lost 3 bases and the J segment 5 bases; nucleotides outside the gene matches: 10. Germline V gene sequence: CDR1 GTSNPN, CDR2 SVGIG (reference sequence). The CDR3 has 15 residues. In DNA form, the CDR3 reads TGTGCCTGGAGACCTATGGGGACTAGCGTCCACGAGCAGTACTTC. It codes for CAWRPMGTSVHEQYF.

This clonotype came up many times. The chain employs TRBV28 and TRBJ2-5, with 7 nucleotides matching TRBD2. CDR1 and CDR2 from the germline V gene are MDHEN and SYDVKM. This CDR3 has 15 residues. The V gene end was trimmed by 5 bases and the J gene end by 5 bases; junction bases not matched to a gene: 11. CDR3 bases: TGTGCCAGCAGTCCCCTCGGCGGGAGTGGGGAGACCCAGTACTTC. Its translation: CASSPLGGSGETQYF.